Each of the 19 T cell receptor beta chains below was sequenced from the same sample in a study of blood T cell repertoires in COVID-19. Some clones are missing from TCRdb's copy, which holds only in-frame ones; the method was immunoSEQ multiplex PCR. The table lists over 150,000 clones, roughly 88% of them singletons. The material sequenced was peripheral blood. The receptors here all came from a young man with COVID-19, enrolled during active disease.

The chain has TRBV13 and TRBJ1-3; D ambiguous. Germline CDR1 reads PRHDT; CDR2 reads FYEKMQ (reference sequence). CDR3 size: 14 residues. V was shortened by 3 bases and J by 3 bases, with 9 bases between the two germline ends. This chain's CDR3 is CASSFTGDGNTIYF. CDR3 nucleotides: TGTGCCAGCAGCTTTACCGGGGATGGAAACACCATATATTTT.

V and J are TRBV27 and TRBJ2-1; 7 nucleotides match TRBD2. The CDR3 sequence is 16 residues long. V lost 6 bases to trimming and J lost 4 bases; unmatched junction nucleotides: 12. Per germline, CDR1 MNHEY and CDR2 SMNVEV (reference sequence). The CDR3 spells CASSPAGEGLYNEQFF. The CDR3 bases are TGTGCCAGCAGCCCCGCCGGGGAGGGGCTTTACAATGAGCAGTTCTTC.

This sequence joins TRBV24-1 and TRBJ1-2, with D tentatively TRBD1 (6 bases). V was pared by 3 bases and J by 8 bases, with 9 bases between. CDR1 and CDR2 (germline): KGHDR, SFDVKD. The CDR3 loop spans 12 amino acids. The CDR3 loop is CATSDPGQGYTF. The DNA for the CDR3 is TGTGCCACCAGTGATCCCGGACAGGGCTACACCTTC.

V usage is TRBV5-3 and J usage is TRBJ2-7; 13 nucleotides match TRBD2. TRBV5-3 is an ORF; its function is uncertain. V lost 4 bases to trimming and J lost 3 bases; unmatched junction nucleotides: 7. This CDR3 is built from 16 residues. The CDR3 DNA reads TGTGCCAGAAGCGGACGACTAGCGGGAGGATGCTACGAGCAGTACTTC. Encoded protein: CARSGRLAGGCYEQYF.

The CDR3 loop is CASSQGRGSYNEQFF. For the CDR3, the DNA is TGCGCCAGCAGCCAAGGCAGGGGGTCCTACAATGAGCAGTTCTTC. The chain joins TRBV4-3 to TRBJ2-1, with TRBD1 identical over 7 bases. CDR3 length: 15 amino acids. Trimming removed 1 base from V and 1 base from J; junction bases left unmatched: 1. CDR1 LGHNA and CDR2 YSLEER come from the germline V gene.

This clone was found once. The V call is TRBV5-5, the J call TRBJ1-5; no clear D. The V end was cut by 4 bases, the J end by 0 bases, with 5 bases between. The germline CDR1 and CDR2 sequences are SGHKS and YYEKEE (reference sequence). The CDR3 length is 13 residues. CDR3 sequence (DNA): TGTGCCAGCAGCGCAGGTAGCAATCAGCCCCAGCATTTT. Protein sequence: CASSAGSNQPQHF.

The V call is TRBV6-5, the J call TRBJ1-1; no clear D. CDR3 size: 11 residues. V lost 6 bases and J 6 bases, leaving 8 bases between the germline ends. Germline V gene lookup returns CDR1 MNHEY and CDR2 SVGAGI. The CDR3, as DNA: TGTGCCAGCAGAAACGGAGCTGAAGCTTTCTTT. Residues: CASRNGAEAFF.

The rearrangement joins TRBV11-2 to TRBJ1-2; weak D call: TRBD1 (6 bases). This CDR3 has 15 amino acids. The germline V and J ends were trimmed by 1 base and 3 bases, with 12 bases remaining between them. Germline CDR1 is SGHAT and CDR2 is FQNNGV. CDR3: CASSLVRRGYYGYTF. Written as DNA, the CDR3 is TGTGCCAGCAGCTTAGTCCGCAGGGGATACTATGGCTACACCTTC. Full variable domain (outside the CDR3, taken from reference TRBV11-2 and TRBJ1-2): EAGVAQSPRYKIIEKRQSVAFWCNPISGHATLYWYQQILGQGPKLLIQFQNNGVVDDSQLPKDRFSAERLKGVDSTLKIQPAKLEDSAVYLCASSLVRRGYYGYTFGSGTRLTVV.

V gene TRBV7-3 combines with J gene TRBJ2-1; no reliable D call. There are 15 residues in the CDR3. Looked up from germline, CDR1 is SGHTA and CDR2 is FQGTGA. V shed 2 bases and J shed 0 bases, with 8 bases lying between them. The CDR3 region is CASSLGLVSYNEQFF. The CDR3 DNA reads as TGTGCCAGCAGCTTAGGCCTAGTCTCCTACAATGAGCAGTTCTTC.

The J gene is TRBJ2-7, the V gene TRBV5-1, with 8 bases matching TRBD1. Per germline, CDR1 SGHRS and CDR2 YFSETQ. The CDR3 contains 14 residues. The V segment lost 4 bases and the J segment 4 bases; nucleotides outside the gene matches: 7. Here the CDR3 reads CASSIDRGPYEQYF. The CDR3 DNA reads as TGCGCCAGCAGCATCGACAGGGGACCTTACGAGCAGTACTTC.

V gene TRBV19 combines with J gene TRBJ1-6; D possibly corresponds to TRBD1 (5 bases). The CDR3 covers 15 residues. Germline loops: CDR1 LNHDA, CDR2 SQIVND (reference sequence). The ends were cut back, 6 bases at V and 9 bases at J, with 18 bases in the middle. CDR3 protein: CASSVEGLPTSPLHF. The CDR3 bases are TGTGCCAGTAGCGTAGAGGGACTACCGACTTCACCCCTCCACTTT. The complete variable domain, with remaining parts taken from reference TRBV19 and TRBJ1-6, reads DGGITQSPKYLFRKEGQNVTLSCEQNLNHDAMYWYRQDPGQGLRLIYYSQIVNDFQKGDIAEGYSVSREKKESFPLTVTSAQKNPTAFYLCASSVEGLPTSPLHFGNGTRLTVT.

The chain couples TRBV7-2 to TRBJ1-1; 8 bases are a match to TRBD1. CDR3 length equals 15 residues. J lost 0 bases, V lost 5 bases, and 5 bases had no gene match. Per germline, CDR1 SGHTA and CDR2 FQGNSA. CDR3 protein: CASSPRQGMNTEAFF. As DNA, the CDR3 is TGTGCCAGCAGCCCTCGACAGGGGATGAACACTGAAGCTTTCTTT.

The V call is TRBV10-3, the J call TRBJ1-3; possibly TRBD1 for D (6 bases). Germline CDR1 is ENHRY and CDR2 is SYGVKD. V lost 2 bases to trimming and J lost 4 bases, with 15 bases between them. This CDR3 contains 16 residues. The CDR3 DNA reads as TGTGCCATCAGTGAGGCAGGGGATGAGCTCGGAAACACCATATATTTT. This codes for CAISEAGDELGNTIYF.

The CDR3 protein is CASSPVRGQETQYF. The CDR3, as DNA: TGTGCCAGCTCACCGGTCAGGGGTCAAGAGACCCAGTACTTC. This sequence joins TRBV18 and TRBJ2-5, with a possible D match to TRBD1 (6 bases). Trimming left V 3 bases short and J 2 bases short, with 10 bases between. This CDR3 is 14 amino acids long. Germline loops: CDR1 KGHSH, CDR2 LQKENI.

This clone was seen once. V usage is TRBV6-1 and J usage is TRBJ2-1, with D possibly TRBD2 on 6 matching bases. Trimming removed 4 bases from V and 3 bases from J, with 16 bases in between. Germline V gene sequence: CDR1 MNHNS, CDR2 SASEGT. This CDR3 is built from 16 residues. The CDR3: CASSGLSGLDYNEQFF. The CDR3, as DNA: TGTGCCAGCAGTGGCTTGAGCGGGCTTGACTACAATGAGCAGTTCTTC.

The V gene is TRBV6-2 or TRBV6-3, the J gene TRBJ2-1, with 7 nucleotides matching TRBD2. Germline V gene data show CDR1 as MNHEY and CDR2 as SVGEGT. V shed 6 bases, J shed 14 bases, and the junction held 16 bases outside the gene matches. The CDR3 contains 14 residues. The chain's CDR3 is CASSPPGGKSREFF. In DNA, the CDR3 is TGTGCCAGCAGCCCTCCCGGGGGGAAGAGCCGGGAGTTCTTC.

This chain's CDR3 is CASSPQAGRTDTQYF. The CDR3 bases are TGTGCCAGCAGCCCACAAGCGGGACGGACAGATACGCAGTATTTT. V usage is TRBV7-3 and J usage is TRBJ2-3; the match to TRBD2 covers 7 bases. Unmatched junction bases numbered 8, after V lost 5 bases and J lost 3 bases. Germline V gives CDR1 SGHTA, CDR2 FQGTGA. This CDR3 region has 15 residues.

This chain connects TRBV6-5 to TRBJ1-1, with 9 positions matching TRBD1. The V gene end was trimmed by 6 bases and the J gene end by 9 bases; junction bases not matched to a gene: 5. The length of the CDR3 is 12 residues. Germline V CDR1 and CDR2: MNHEY, SVGAGI. DNA for the CDR3: TGTGCCAGCAGAGTGGACAGGGGCCAAGCTTTCTTT. Its translation is CASRVDRGQAFF.

CDR3 sequence (DNA): TGTGCCAGCAGCAATAGGACAGGGGGCAAGTGTGGCAATCAGCCCCAGCATTTT. It yields the protein CASSNRTGGKCGNQPQHF. The V call is TRBV21-1, the J call TRBJ1-5; the table's D gene call, TRBD1, was not cross checked with the DNA. TRBV21-1 is flagged as a pseudogene. This CDR3 comprises 18 residues.